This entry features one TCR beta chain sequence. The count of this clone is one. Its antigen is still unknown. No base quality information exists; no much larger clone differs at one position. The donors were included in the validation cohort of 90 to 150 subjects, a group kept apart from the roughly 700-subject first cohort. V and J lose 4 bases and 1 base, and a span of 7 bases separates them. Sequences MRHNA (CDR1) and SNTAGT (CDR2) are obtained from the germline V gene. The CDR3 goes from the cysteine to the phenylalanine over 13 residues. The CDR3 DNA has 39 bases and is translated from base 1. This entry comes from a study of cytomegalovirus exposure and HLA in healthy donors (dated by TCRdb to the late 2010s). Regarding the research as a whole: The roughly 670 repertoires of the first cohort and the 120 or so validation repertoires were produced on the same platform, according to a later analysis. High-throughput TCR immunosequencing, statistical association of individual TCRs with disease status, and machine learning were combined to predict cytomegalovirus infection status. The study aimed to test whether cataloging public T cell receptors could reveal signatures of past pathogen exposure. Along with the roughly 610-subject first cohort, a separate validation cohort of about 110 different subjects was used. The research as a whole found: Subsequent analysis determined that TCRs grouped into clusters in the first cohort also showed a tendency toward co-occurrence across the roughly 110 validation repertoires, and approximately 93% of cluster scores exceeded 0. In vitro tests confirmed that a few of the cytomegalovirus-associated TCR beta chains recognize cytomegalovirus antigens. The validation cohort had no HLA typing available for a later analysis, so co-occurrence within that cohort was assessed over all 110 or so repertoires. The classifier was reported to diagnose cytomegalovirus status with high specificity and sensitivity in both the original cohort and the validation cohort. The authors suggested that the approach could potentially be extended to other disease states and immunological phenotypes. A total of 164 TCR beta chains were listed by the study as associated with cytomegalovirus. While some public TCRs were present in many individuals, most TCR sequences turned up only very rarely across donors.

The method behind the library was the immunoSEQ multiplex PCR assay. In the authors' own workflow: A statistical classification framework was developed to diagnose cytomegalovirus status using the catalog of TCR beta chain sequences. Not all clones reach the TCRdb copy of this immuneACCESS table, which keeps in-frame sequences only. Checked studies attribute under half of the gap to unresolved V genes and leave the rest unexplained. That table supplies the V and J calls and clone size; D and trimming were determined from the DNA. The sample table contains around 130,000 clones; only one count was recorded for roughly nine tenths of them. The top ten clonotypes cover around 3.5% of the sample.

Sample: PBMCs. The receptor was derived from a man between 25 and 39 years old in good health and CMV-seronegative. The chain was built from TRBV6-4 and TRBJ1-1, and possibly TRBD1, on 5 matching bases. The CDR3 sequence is CASSAQENTEAFF. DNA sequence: TGTGCCAGCAGTGCACAGGAGAACACTGAAGCTTTCTTT.